This T cell receptor (beta chain) was recorded in a study of blood T cell repertoires in COVID-19. Background on the study: The United States, Italy and Spain were the sources of the acute and convalescent COVID-19 samples. The cDNA or gDNA used as material had been derived from T cells, B-cell-depleted T cells, or PBMCs.

Per the original methods: Reference gene primer amplification yielded estimated nucleated cell counts. Method: immunoSEQ multiplex PCR; TCRdb's copy keeps in-frame clones and lacks some. The DNA gave D and trimming, while V, J and clone size come from that table. The sample carries 110,000 or so clones, around 84% recorded once. What was sequenced was peripheral blood. This clonotype was obtained from a human donor in a cohort sampled during active COVID-19.

CDR3 residues: CASSLSGGEEKLFF. The CDR3 nucleotides read TGTGCCAGCAGCTTATCGGGGGGCGAAGAAAAACTGTTTTTT. The chain is built from TRBV7-8 and TRBJ1-4; TRBD1 might be the D (6 bases). This CDR3 contains 14 residues. V was shortened by 2 bases and J by 8 bases, with 12 bases between the two germline ends. From germline, CDR1 is SGHVS and CDR2 FQNEAQ. The variable domain in full, with the rest retrieved from reference TRBV7-8 and TRBJ1-4, is GAGVSQSPRYKVAKRGQDVALRCDPISGHVSLFWYQQALGQGPEFLTYFQNEAQLDKSGLPSDRFFAERPEGSVSTLKIQRTQQEDSAVYLCASSLSGGEEKLFFGSGTQLSVL.